This T cell receptor (beta chain) was sequenced in a study of T cell repertoires in cytomegalovirus infection. Study as a whole: Shared public TCR beta signatures pointed to both CMV infection and a matching HLA type.

A word on this clonotype: No antigen is known for it.

General study findings and limits: Of the TCR beta families, the public ones yielded a cumulative frequency that identified carriers of CMV plus the relevant HLA. The response measured ex vivo was dominated by TCR beta clonotypes (HLA-C-restricted and CMV-specific).

V lost 5 bases, J lost 4 bases, and 14 bases lay in between. Germline assignment: CDR1 SGHVS and CDR2 FNYEAQ. This CDR3 comprises 14 residues. TCRdb fed the reads into MiXCR, producing one record per CDR3 protein. Among approximately 71,000 distinct CDR3 sequences, 20% to 25% were seen once, and the ten largest hold around 70%. The TCR comes from a human donor in good health (CMV status not recorded). Some clones in this sample may be carry-over from other donors' samples. The sequencing used CD8+ T cells from cultured PBMCs, collected from culture after CMV antigen stimulation. The chain uses TRBV7-6 and TRBJ1-1; tentative D call: TRBD1 (6 bases). CDR3 DNA: TGTGCCAGCAGCGCCCGGGGAGGGGGCACTGAAGCTTTCTTT. Translated: CASSARGGGTEAFF.